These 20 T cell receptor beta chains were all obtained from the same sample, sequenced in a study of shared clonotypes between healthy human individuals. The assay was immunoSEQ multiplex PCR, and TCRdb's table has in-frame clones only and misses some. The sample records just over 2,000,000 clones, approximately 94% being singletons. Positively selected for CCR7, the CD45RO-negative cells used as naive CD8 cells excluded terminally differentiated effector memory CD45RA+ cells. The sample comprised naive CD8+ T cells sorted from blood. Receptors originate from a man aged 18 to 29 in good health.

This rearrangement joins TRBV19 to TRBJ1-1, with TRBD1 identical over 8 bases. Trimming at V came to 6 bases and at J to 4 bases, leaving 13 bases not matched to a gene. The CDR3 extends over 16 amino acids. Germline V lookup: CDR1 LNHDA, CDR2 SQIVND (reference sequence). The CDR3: CASRFSPGQGGTEAFF. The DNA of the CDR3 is TGTGCCAGTAGGTTTTCTCCAGGACAGGGAGGCACTGAAGCTTTCTTT.

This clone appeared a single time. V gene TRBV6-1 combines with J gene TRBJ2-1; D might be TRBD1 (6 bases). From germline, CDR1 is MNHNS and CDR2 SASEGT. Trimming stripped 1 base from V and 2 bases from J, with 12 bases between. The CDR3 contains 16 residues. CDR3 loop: CASSEERTATYNEQFF. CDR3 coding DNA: TGTGCCAGCAGTGAAGAAAGGACAGCAACCTACAATGAGCAGTTCTTC.

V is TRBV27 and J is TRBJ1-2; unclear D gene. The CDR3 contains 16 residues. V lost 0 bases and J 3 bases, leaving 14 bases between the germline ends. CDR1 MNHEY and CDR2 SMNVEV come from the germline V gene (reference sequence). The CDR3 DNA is TGTGCCAGCAGTTTATCGACCCCCGGGGAGGACTATGGCTACACCTTC. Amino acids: CASSLSTPGEDYGYTF.

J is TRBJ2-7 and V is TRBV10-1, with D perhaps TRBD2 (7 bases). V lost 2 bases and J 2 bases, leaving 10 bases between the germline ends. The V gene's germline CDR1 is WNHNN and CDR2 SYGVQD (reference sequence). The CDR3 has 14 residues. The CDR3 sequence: CASSEEGGTYEQYF. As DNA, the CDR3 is TGCGCCAGCAGTGAGGAGGGGGGGACCTACGAGCAGTACTTC.

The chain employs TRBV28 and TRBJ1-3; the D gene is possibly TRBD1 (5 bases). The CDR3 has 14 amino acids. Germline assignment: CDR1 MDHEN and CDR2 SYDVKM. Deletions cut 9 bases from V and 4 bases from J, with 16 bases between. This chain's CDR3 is CASSQGGGGNTIYF. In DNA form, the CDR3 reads TGTGCCAGTAGCCAGGGAGGAGGCGGAAACACCATATATTTT.

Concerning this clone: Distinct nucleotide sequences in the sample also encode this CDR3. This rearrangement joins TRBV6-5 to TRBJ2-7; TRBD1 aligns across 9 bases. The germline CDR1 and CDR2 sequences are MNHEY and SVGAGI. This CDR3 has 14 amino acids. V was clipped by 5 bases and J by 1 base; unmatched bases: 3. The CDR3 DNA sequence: TGTGCCAGCAGTCCCGGGACAGGGTCCTACGAGCAGTACTTC. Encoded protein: CASSPGTGSYEQYF.

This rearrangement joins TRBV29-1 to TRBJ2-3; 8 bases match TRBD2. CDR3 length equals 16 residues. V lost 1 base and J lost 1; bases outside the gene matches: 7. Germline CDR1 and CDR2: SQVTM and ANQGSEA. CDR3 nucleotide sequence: TGCAGCGTTGAAGGCGTGACCGGGGGGGGCACAGATACGCAGTATTTT. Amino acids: CSVEGVTGGGTDTQYF.

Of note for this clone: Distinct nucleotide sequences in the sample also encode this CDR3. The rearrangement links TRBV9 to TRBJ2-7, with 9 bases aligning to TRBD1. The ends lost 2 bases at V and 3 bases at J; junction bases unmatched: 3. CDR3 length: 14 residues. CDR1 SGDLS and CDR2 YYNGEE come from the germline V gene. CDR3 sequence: CASSVGTGNYEQYF. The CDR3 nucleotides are TGTGCCAGCAGCGTTGGGACAGGGAACTACGAGCAGTACTTC.

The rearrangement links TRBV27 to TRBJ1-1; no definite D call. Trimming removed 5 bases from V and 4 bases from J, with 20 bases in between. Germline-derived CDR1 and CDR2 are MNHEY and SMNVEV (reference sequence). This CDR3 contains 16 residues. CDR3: CASSRTDPFSGTEAFF. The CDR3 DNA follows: TGTGCCAGCAGTCGGACGGACCCCTTCAGCGGCACTGAAGCTTTCTTT.

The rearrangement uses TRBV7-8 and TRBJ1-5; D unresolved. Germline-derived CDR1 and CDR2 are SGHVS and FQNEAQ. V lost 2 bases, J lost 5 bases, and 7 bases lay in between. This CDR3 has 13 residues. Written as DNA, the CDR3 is TGTGCCAGCAGCTTATCGAGAGATCAGCCCCAGCATTTT. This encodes CASSLSRDQPQHF.

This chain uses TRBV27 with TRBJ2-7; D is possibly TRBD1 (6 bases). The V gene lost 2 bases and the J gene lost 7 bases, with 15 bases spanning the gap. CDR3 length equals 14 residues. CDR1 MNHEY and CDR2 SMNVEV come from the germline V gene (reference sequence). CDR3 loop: CASSLGTSTGEQYF. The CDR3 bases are TGTGCCAGCAGTTTAGGGACGTCTACAGGGGAGCAGTACTTC.

CDR3 sequence: CASSTSGGYEQFF. In nucleotides, the CDR3 is TGTGCCAGCAGTACTAGCGGGGGGTATGAGCAGTTCTTC. This chain joins TRBV6-5 and TRBJ2-1; the match to TRBD2 covers 12 bases. Germline trimming cut 5 bases from V and 8 bases from J; bases unmatched to any gene: 1. This CDR3 contains 13 residues. Germline loops: CDR1 MNHEY, CDR2 SVGAGI.

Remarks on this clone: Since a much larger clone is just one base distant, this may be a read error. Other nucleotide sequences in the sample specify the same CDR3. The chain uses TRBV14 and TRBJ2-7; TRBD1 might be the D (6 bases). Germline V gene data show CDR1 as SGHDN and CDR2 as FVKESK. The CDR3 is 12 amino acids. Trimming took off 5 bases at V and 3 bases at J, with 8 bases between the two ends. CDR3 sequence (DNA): TGTGCCAGCAGCTTAGGGGGCTACGAGCAGTACTTC. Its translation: CASSLGGYEQYF. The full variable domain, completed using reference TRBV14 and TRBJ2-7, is EAGVTQFPSHSVIEKGQTVTLRCDPISGHDNLYWYRRVMGKEIKFLLHFVKESKQDESGMPNNRFLAERTGGTYSTLKVQPAELEDSGVYFCASSLGGYEQYFGPGTRLTVT.

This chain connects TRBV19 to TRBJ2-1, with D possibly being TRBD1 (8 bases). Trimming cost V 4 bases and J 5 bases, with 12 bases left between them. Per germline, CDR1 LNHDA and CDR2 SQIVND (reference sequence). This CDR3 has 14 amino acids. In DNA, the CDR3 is TGTGCCAGTAGTACCACAGGGGGGGACAATGAGCAGTTCTTC. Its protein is CASSTTGGDNEQFF.

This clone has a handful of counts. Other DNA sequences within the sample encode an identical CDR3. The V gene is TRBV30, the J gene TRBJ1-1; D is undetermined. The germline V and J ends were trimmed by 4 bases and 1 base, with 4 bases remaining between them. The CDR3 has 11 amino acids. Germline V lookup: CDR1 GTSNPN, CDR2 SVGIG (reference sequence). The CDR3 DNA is TGTGCCTGGAAGAGGAACACTGAAGCTTTCTTT. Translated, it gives CAWKRNTEAFF.

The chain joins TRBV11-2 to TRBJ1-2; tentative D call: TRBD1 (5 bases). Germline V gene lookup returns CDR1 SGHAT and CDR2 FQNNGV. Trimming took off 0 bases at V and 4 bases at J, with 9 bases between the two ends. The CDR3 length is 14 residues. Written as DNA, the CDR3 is TGTGCCAGCAGCTTAGATGCAGGGCCCTATGGCTACACCTTC. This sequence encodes CASSLDAGPYGYTF.

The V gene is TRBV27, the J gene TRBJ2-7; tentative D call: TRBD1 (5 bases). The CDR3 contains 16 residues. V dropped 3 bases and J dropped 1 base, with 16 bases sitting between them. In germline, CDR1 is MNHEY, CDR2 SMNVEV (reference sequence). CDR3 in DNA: TGTGCCAGCAGTTTTATGGGTACAGGATCATCCTACGAGCAGTACTTC. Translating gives CASSFMGTGSSYEQYF.

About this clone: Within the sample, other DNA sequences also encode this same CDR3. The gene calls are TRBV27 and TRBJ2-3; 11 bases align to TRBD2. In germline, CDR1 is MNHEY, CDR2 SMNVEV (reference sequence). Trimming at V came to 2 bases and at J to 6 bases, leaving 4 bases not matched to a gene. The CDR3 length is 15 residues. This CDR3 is CASSLLAGGADTQYF. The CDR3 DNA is TGTGCCAGCAGTTTACTAGCGGGGGGAGCGGATACGCAGTATTTT.

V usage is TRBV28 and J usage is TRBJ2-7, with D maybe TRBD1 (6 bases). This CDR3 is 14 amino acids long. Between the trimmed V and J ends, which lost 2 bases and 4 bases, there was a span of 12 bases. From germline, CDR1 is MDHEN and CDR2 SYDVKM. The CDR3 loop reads CASSLRGSVYEQYF. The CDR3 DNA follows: TGTGCCAGCAGTTTAAGGGGGAGTGTTTACGAGCAGTACTTC.

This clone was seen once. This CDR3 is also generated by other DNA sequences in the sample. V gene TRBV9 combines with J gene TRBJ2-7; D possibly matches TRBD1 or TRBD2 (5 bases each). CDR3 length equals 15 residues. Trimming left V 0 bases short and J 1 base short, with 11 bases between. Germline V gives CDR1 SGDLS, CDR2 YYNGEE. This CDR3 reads CASSVGPGLSYEQYF. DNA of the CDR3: TGTGCCAGCAGCGTAGGCCCGGGGCTATCCTACGAGCAGTACTTC. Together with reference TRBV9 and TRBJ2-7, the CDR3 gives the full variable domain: DSGVTQTPKHLITATGQRVTLRCSPRSGDLSVYWYQQSLDQGLQFLIQYYNGEERAKGNILERFSAQQFPDLHSELNLSSLELGDSALYFCASSVGPGLSYEQYFGPGTRLTVT.